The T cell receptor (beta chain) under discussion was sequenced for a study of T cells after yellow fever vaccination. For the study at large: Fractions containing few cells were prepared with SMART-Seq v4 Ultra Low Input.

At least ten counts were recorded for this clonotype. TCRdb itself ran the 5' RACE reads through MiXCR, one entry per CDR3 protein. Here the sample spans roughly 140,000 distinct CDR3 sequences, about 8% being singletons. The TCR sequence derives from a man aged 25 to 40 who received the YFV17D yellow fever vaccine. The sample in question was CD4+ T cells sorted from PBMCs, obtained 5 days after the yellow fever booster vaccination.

Written as DNA, the CDR3 is TGTGCCAGCAGCCAAGGACAGGGTGGGACCGGGGAGCTGTTTTTT. This sequence encodes CASSQGQGGTGELFF. The V call is TRBV7-2, the J call TRBJ2-2; TRBD1 matches at 8 bases. V lost 5 bases to trimming and J lost 5 bases; unmatched junction nucleotides: 7. The CDR3 has 15 amino acids. Per germline, CDR1 SGHTA and CDR2 FQGNSA. The full variable domain, with the rest looked up from reference TRBV7-2 and TRBJ2-2, is GAGVSQSPSNKVTEKGKDVELRCDPISGHTALYWYRQSLGQGLEFLIYFQGNSAPDKSGLPSDRFSAERTGGSVSTLTIQRTQQEDSAVYLCASSQGQGGTGELFFGEGSRLTVL.